This T cell receptor (beta chain) was retrieved from a study of CD8+CD57+ T cells in acquired aplastic anemia. For the study at large: On average, sorted CD4+ and CD8+ cells gave approximately 3.5 ug of DNA. Researchers reported that healthy donors averaged about 10 million reads for CD4+ cells.

General study results and limits: About 30 CD8+ CDR3 sequences occurred in both the patients and the controls.

CDR3 and TCR beta VDJ profiling relied on genomic DNA as the template. TCRdb reprocessed the reads via MiXCR and lists one record per CDR3 protein. The repertoire holds about 420,000 distinct CDR3 sequences, with under 80% as singletons. Worth noting for this clonotype: Its antigen is as yet unknown.

The ends were cut back, 0 bases at V and 15 bases at J, with 21 bases in the middle. CDR3 size: 15 residues. In germline, CDR1 is SGDLS, CDR2 YYNGEE. V usage is TRBV9 and J usage is TRBJ2-2; D may be TRBD1 or TRBD2 (5 bases each). Source material: sorted CD4+, CD8+, or CD8+CD57+ T cells (not recorded which) from PBMCs. The source is a human donor in good health, serving as a control. In DNA, the CDR3 is TGTGCCAGCAGCGTAGACGAGGGGATATCCTACAAGGTGTTTTTT. It yields the protein CASSVDEGISYKVFF.